This entry lists 27 T cell receptor beta chains sequenced from one sample in a study of T cell responses to AZD1222 COVID-19 vaccine. Libraries were prepared by immunoSEQ multiplex PCR; TCRdb keeps only in-frame clonotypes and omits some of them. The sample lists roughly 160,000 clones; roughly 90% were seen once. The sequenced sample was peripheral blood, obtained 28 days after the second AZD1222 dose. These receptors originate from an adult who received the AZD1222 COVID-19 vaccine.

CDR3 nucleotide sequence: TGTGCCAGCAGTTTTTCGGCAAACACTGAAGCTTTCTTT. Translating gives CASSFSANTEAFF. The gene calls are TRBV12-3 or TRBV12-4 and TRBJ1-1; D is undetermined. CDR3 length: 13 residues. V lost 3 bases, J lost 2 bases, and 7 bases lay in between.

The rearrangement uses TRBV19 and TRBJ2-2; 8 nucleotides match TRBD2. The CDR3 extends over 17 amino acids. Germline loops: CDR1 LNHDA, CDR2 SQIVND (reference sequence). Trimming removed 8 bases from V and 6 bases from J; junction bases left unmatched: 17. CDR3 nucleotides: TGTGCCAGTTGGGGGGTCGAAAGCGGGGGTTCGGCCGGGGAGCTGTTTTTT. This translates into CASWGVESGGSAGELFF.

The V gene is TRBV5-1, the J gene TRBJ1-2; 7 bases align to TRBD1. This CDR3 is 14 amino acids long. Germline V gene data show CDR1 as SGHRS and CDR2 as YFSETQ. Trimming took 9 bases from V and 5 from J; bases not matched to a gene: 13. DNA of the CDR3: TGCGCCACCACAAAAGGGACAGACGATTATGGCTACACCTTC. Its protein is CATTKGTDDYGYTF.

The chain links TRBV9 to TRBJ1-4; D remains ambiguous. Per the germline V gene, CDR1 is SGDLS and CDR2 is YYNGEE. Trimming stripped 5 bases from V and 8 bases from J, with 13 bases between. This CDR3 region has 13 residues. The CDR3 reads CASRETGSEKLFF. CDR3 DNA: TGTGCCAGCAGAGAGACGGGTTCAGAAAAACTGTTTTTT.

The chain combines TRBV7-9 with TRBJ2-1, with a weak D call TRBD2 (5 bases). There are 16 residues in the CDR3. V lost 4 bases and J 8 bases, leaving 21 bases between the germline ends. CDR1 and CDR2 (germline): SEHNR, FQNEAQ (reference sequence). CDR3 amino acids: CASSSKPGKETYEQFF. CDR3 in DNA: TGTGCCAGCAGCTCCAAACCGGGAAAAGAGACTTATGAGCAGTTCTTC.

CDR3 region: CASSQEGLGVRGQPQHF. The CDR3 region has the DNA TGTGCCAGCAGCCAAGAGGGGTTAGGGGTGCGAGGACAGCCCCAGCATTTT. This rearrangement joins TRBV4-2 to TRBJ1-5; possible D gene TRBD1, 5 bases. Per the germline V gene, CDR1 is LGHNA and CDR2 is YNFKEQ. The V and J ends lost 0 bases and 7 bases respectively, with 19 bases between them. This CDR3 contains 17 residues.

In the case of this clone: With a much larger clone just one base away, this may be a read error. The chain employs TRBV11-2 and TRBJ1-1; D is unresolved. Germline CDR1 and CDR2: SGHAT and FQNNGV. V was pared by 4 bases and J by 1 base, with 1 base between. This CDR3 spans 11 amino acids. The CDR3 region has the DNA TGTGCCAGCAGCTCGAACACTGAAGCTTTCTTT. It encodes CASSSNTEAFF.

The count of this clone is one. The chain couples TRBV6-1 to TRBJ2-1; TRBD1 aligns across 7 bases. J lost 6 bases, V lost 8 bases, and 13 bases had no gene match. This CDR3 contains 15 residues. Looked up from germline, CDR1 is MNHNS and CDR2 is SASEGT. In DNA form, the CDR3 reads TGTGCCAGCTTAGGTTGGGCCCGACAGGGCAATGAGCAGTTCTTC. Its protein is CASLGWARQGNEQFF.

CDR3 in DNA: TGTGCCATCAGTGATCAGGGGGTGGGCAATCAGCCCCAGCATTTT. This gives the protein CAISDQGVGNQPQHF. The rearrangement uses TRBV10-3 and TRBJ1-5; 7 bases match TRBD1. Germline trimming cut 3 bases from V and 2 bases from J; bases unmatched to any gene: 4. This CDR3 comprises 15 residues. Germline CDR1 ENHRY, CDR2 SYGVKD.

V is TRBV30 and J is TRBJ1-4; unclear D gene. V gave up 2 bases and J gave up 3 bases, with 10 bases separating them. Germline V gene lookup returns CDR1 GTSNPN and CDR2 SVGIG (reference sequence). The CDR3 runs 14 residues. The CDR3 DNA reads TGTGCCTGGAGTATAAGGAGGGCTAATGAAAAACTGTTTTTT. It yields the protein CAWSIRRANEKLFF.

The chain is built from TRBV10-3 and TRBJ2-6; no definite D call. The germline V gene encodes CDR1 ENHRY and CDR2 SYGVKD. Trimming stripped 2 bases from V and 0 bases from J, with 11 bases between. The CDR3 contains 17 residues. The CDR3 sequence is CAISEHSPSSGANVLTF. CDR3 nucleotide sequence: TGTGCCATCAGTGAGCACAGCCCGAGCTCTGGGGCCAACGTCCTGACTTTC.

This clone was recorded only once. The rearrangement links TRBV18 to TRBJ2-1; D remains ambiguous. The CDR3 covers 14 residues. From germline, CDR1 is KGHSH and CDR2 LQKENI. V was trimmed by 3 bases and J by 8 bases, leaving 14 bases between them. The CDR3 region has the DNA TGTGCCAGCTCACCGGGATCCTTCGTCGATGAGCAGTTCTTC. Protein: CASSPGSFVDEQFF.

The chain uses TRBV3-1 (or the pseudogene TRBV3-2) and TRBJ2-1, with 7 bases aligning to TRBD2. The CDR3 is 15 residues long. Germline V gene lookup returns CDR1 LGHDT and CDR2 YNNKEL (reference sequence). The V gene end was trimmed by 2 bases and the J gene end by 4 bases; junction bases not matched to a gene: 5. The CDR3 protein is CASSQRGGVYNEQFF. The CDR3 DNA reads TGTGCCAGCAGCCAACGCGGGGGAGTTTACAATGAGCAGTTCTTC.

J is TRBJ2-1 and V is TRBV7-9, with D perhaps being TRBD1 or TRBD2 (5 bases each). CDR1 and CDR2 from the germline V gene are SEHNR and FQNEAQ (reference sequence). The germline V and J ends were trimmed by 1 base and 10 bases, with 8 bases remaining between them. The CDR3 consists of 12 residues. CDR3 sequence: CASSLGDLEQFF. The CDR3 coding sequence is TGTGCCAGCAGCTTAGGGGACCTGGAGCAGTTCTTC. The variable domain in full, with the rest retrieved from reference TRBV7-9 and TRBJ2-1, is DTGVSQNPRHKITKRGQNVTFRCDPISEHNRLYWYRQTLGQGPEFLTYFQNEAQLEKSRLLSDRFSAERPKGSFSTLEIQRTEQGDSAMYLCASSLGDLEQFFGPGTRLTVL.

V and J are TRBV7-2 and TRBJ1-6; D uncertain. This CDR3 comprises 12 residues. Germline V lookup: CDR1 SGHTA, CDR2 FQGNSA. The germline V and J ends were trimmed by 2 bases and 8 bases, with 4 bases remaining between them. The CDR3 sequence is CASSLMDSPLHF. CDR3 nucleotides: TGTGCCAGCAGCTTAATGGATTCACCCCTCCACTTT.

The chain carries TRBV5-1 and TRBJ2-5; TRBD2 agrees at 8 bases. Trimming at V came to 4 bases and at J to 2 bases, leaving 4 bases not matched to a gene. Germline CDR1 reads SGHRS; CDR2 reads YFSETQ. The CDR3 sequence is 14 residues long. CDR3 nucleotide sequence: TGCGCCAGCAGCGGTTCGGGGGGGCAAGAGACCCAGTACTTC. Its translation is CASSGSGGQETQYF.

This clone was observed once. The V call is TRBV6-2 or TRBV6-3, the J call TRBJ1-2; the match to TRBD1 covers 7 bases. CDR1 and CDR2 (germline): MNHEY, SVGEGT. The CDR3 has 14 residues. J gave up 0 bases and V 2 bases, and 0 bases lay outside the gene matches. CDR3 coding DNA: TGTGCCAGCAGTTACGGGACAGCTAACTATGGCTACACCTTC. This codes for CASSYGTANYGYTF.

The chain employs TRBV25-1 and TRBJ2-5, with 11 bases aligning to TRBD2. V was clipped by 4 bases and J by 2 bases; unmatched bases: 3. The CDR3 has 15 residues. Germline V gives CDR1 MGHDK, CDR2 SYGVNS. In DNA, the CDR3 is TGTGCCAGCAGTGCCCGACTAGCGGGGCAAGAGACCCAGTACTTC. Protein sequence: CASSARLAGQETQYF.

The gene calls are TRBV6-5 and TRBJ1-2; D remains unclear. Per the germline V gene, CDR1 is MNHEY and CDR2 is SVGAGI. Trimming took off 0 bases at V and 8 bases at J, with 10 bases between the two ends. This CDR3 comprises 13 residues. The CDR3 reads CASSYSGDRGYTF. CDR3 DNA sequence: TGTGCCAGCAGTTACTCTGGCGATAGGGGCTACACCTTC.

The chain joins TRBV14 to TRBJ1-4, with TRBD1 as a possible D gene (5 bases). This CDR3 has 13 residues. Germline V lookup: CDR1 SGHDN, CDR2 FVKESK. Trimming stripped 4 bases from V and 8 bases from J, with 11 bases between. The chain's CDR3 is CASSRGPQEKLFF. The CDR3 nucleotides are TGTGCCAGCAGCCGGGGACCTCAGGAAAAACTGTTTTTT.

The sample holds a few counts of this clone. This chain links TRBV6-4 with TRBJ2-7, with D maybe TRBD1 (6 bases). There are 13 residues in the CDR3. V lost 5 bases to trimming and J lost 6 bases, with 14 bases between them. Germline lookup yields CDR1 MRHNA and CDR2 SNTAGT. This CDR3 reads CASSKTGTGEQYF. The CDR3 DNA follows: TGTGCCAGCAGTAAAACAGGGACGGGCGAGCAGTACTTC.

In this sample, this clone turned up a few times. The rearrangement joins TRBV6-1 to TRBJ1-2; D gene unclear. The CDR3 sequence is 13 residues long. The V gene lost 2 bases and the J gene lost 3 bases, with 7 bases spanning the gap. From germline, CDR1 is MNHNS and CDR2 SASEGT. CDR3 residues: CASSERADYGYTF. The CDR3 DNA is TGTGCCAGCAGTGAAAGGGCCGACTATGGCTACACCTTC.

V is TRBV7-9 and J is TRBJ2-7, with D maybe TRBD2 (5 bases). The V and J ends lost 6 bases and 6 bases respectively, with 12 bases between them. Germline loops: CDR1 SEHNR, CDR2 FQNEAQ (reference sequence). CDR3 length: 12 amino acids. CDR3 coding DNA: TGTGCCAGCAGTCCCACTAGTTCCGAGCAGTACTTC. Its translation: CASSPTSSEQYF.

J is TRBJ2-7 and V is TRBV27; D uncertain. V lost 0 bases to trimming and J lost 0 bases, with 6 bases between them. CDR1 and CDR2 (germline): MNHEY, SMNVEV (reference sequence). CDR3 length equals 14 residues. The CDR3 sequence: CASSLSVASYEQYF. Here the CDR3 DNA reads TGTGCCAGCAGTTTATCGGTCGCCTCCTACGAGCAGTACTTC.

The chain has TRBV5-8 and TRBJ2-3, with D possibly TRBD1 on 6 matching bases. CDR3 length equals 14 residues. Germline CDR1 reads SGHTS; CDR2 reads YDEGEE. Trimming took off 3 bases at V and 6 bases at J, with 14 bases between the two ends. DNA for the CDR3: TGTGCCAGCAGCTCGGGACACCTTATCGATACGCAGTATTTT. This encodes CASSSGHLIDTQYF.

The chain employs TRBV5-1 and TRBJ1-1, with D possibly being TRBD1 (6 bases). With 7 bases removed from V and 4 bases from J, the gap between germline ends came to 14 bases. From germline, CDR1 is SGHRS and CDR2 YFSETQ. The CDR3 loop spans 13 amino acids. CDR3 amino acids: CASLGGWGTEAFF. The CDR3 nucleotides read TGCGCCAGCTTGGGGGGCTGGGGCACTGAAGCTTTCTTT.

This sequence joins TRBV6-2 or TRBV6-3 and TRBJ2-7; tentatively, D is TRBD2 (5 bases). With 2 bases removed from V and 6 bases from J, the gap between germline ends came to 11 bases. The CDR3 is 13 amino acids. Germline V gene lookup returns CDR1 MNHEY and CDR2 SVGEGT. The CDR3 loop is CASSYGGGGEQYF. The CDR3 bases are TGTGCCAGCAGTTACGGCGGAGGAGGCGAGCAGTACTTC.